A single sample gave rise to the 3 T cell receptor beta chains below, sequenced in a study of cytomegalovirus exposure and HLA in healthy donors (dated by TCRdb to 2015 to 2018). The receptor library was made with the immunoSEQ multiplex PCR assay. As stored in TCRdb, this immuneACCESS dataset retains in-frame rearrangements with V and J assigned. A fraction of the clones does not appear; measured against another copy, unresolved V genes explain less than half of the discrepancy, and the remainder lacks a known reason. Within this sample are 65,000 or so clones, with approximately 94% of them counted one time only. Jointly, the top ten make up approximately 4.5% of the sample. Sequencing used PBMCs. The receptors were sampled from a man between 18 and 35 years old in good health and CMV-seropositive.

The V and J genes are TRBV6-5 and TRBJ2-2; 10 bases are shared with TRBD1. Germline-derived CDR1 and CDR2 are MNHEY and SVGAGI. This CDR3 spans 16 amino acids. The junction had 4 bases not matched to a gene; V was cut back by 3 bases and J by 3 bases. The CDR3 sequence: CASSYFGQGDTGELFF. CDR3 DNA sequence: TGTGCCAGCAGTTATTTTGGACAGGGGGACACCGGGGAGCTGTTTTTT.

The V call is TRBV10-1, the J call TRBJ2-5; D unresolved. The CDR3 contains 14 residues. Germline V gene sequence: CDR1 WNHNN, CDR2 SYGVQD (reference sequence). V was pared by 0 bases and J by 6 bases, with 11 bases between. The CDR3 loop reads CASSESVGLQTQYF. The CDR3 nucleotides are TGCGCCAGCAGTGAGTCGGTCGGGTTGCAGACCCAGTACTTC.

V is TRBV2 and J is TRBJ1-4; no definite D call. Germline V gives CDR1 SNHLY, CDR2 FYNNEI. Trimming removed 3 bases from V and 0 bases from J, with 11 bases in between. This CDR3 is built from 16 residues. The CDR3 region has the DNA TGTGCCAGCAGTGAGATAGTAGTTGCAACTAATGAAAAACTGTTTTTT. Amino acid sequence: CASSEIVVATNEKLFF.